These 32 T cell receptor beta chains were all obtained from the same sample, sequenced in a study of cytomegalovirus exposure and HLA in healthy donors. Both 60 Vbeta primers and 13 Jbeta primers went into the PCR. Measured with immunoSEQ multiplex PCR; TCRdb has only the in-frame clones, and not every one. This sample has about 60,000 clones, with around two thirds found just once. Sequencing was done on a sample of PBMCs. The receptors derive from a woman aged 55-70 years in good health and CMV-seropositive.

V usage is TRBV27 and J usage is TRBJ1-1; D is perhaps TRBD1 (6 bases). Trimming cost V 4 bases and J 5 bases, with 14 bases left between them. Germline CDR1 MNHEY, CDR2 SMNVEV (reference sequence). The CDR3 is 14 amino acids. DNA of the CDR3: TGTGCCAGCAGTTGGGGACAAAAGGGGACTGAAGCTTTCTTT. Its translation is CASSWGQKGTEAFF.

The V gene is TRBV15, the J gene TRBJ2-4, with TRBD1 as a possible D gene (6 bases). The DNA matches TRBJ2-7 better at its end, which makes the J call doubtful. Germline values: CDR1 LNHNV, CDR2 YYDKDF (reference sequence). The CDR3 covers 14 residues. The CDR3 nucleotides read TGTGCCACCGCGACAGGTCCTACCTCCTACGAGCAGTACTTC. Translation: CATATGPTSYEQYF.

The chain couples TRBV5-1 to TRBJ1-2; D gene unclear. Germline assignment: CDR1 SGHRS and CDR2 YFSETQ. V was shortened by 0 bases and J by 4 bases, with 13 bases between the two germline ends. The CDR3 covers 15 residues. CDR3 coding DNA: TGCGCCAGCAGCTTGGGCGGGGAGGGCCTCTATGGCTACACCTTC. Protein: CASSLGGEGLYGYTF.

The rearrangement uses TRBV10-3 and TRBJ2-3; maybe TRBD1 (5 bases). Germline values: CDR1 ENHRY, CDR2 SYGVKD. The CDR3 covers 15 residues. V was pared by 3 bases and J by 3 bases, with 13 bases between. The CDR3 DNA reads as TGTGCCATCAGTGACCAGGGTTTTGCTACAGATACGCAGTATTTT. Translated: CAISDQGFATDTQYF.

This clone was counted a few times. This chain joins TRBV2 and TRBJ2-7; a weak D match, TRBD1 (6 bases). Germline V gives CDR1 SNHLY, CDR2 FYNNEI. CDR3 size: 12 residues. The V and J ends lost 4 bases and 5 bases respectively, with 9 bases between them. The CDR3 coding sequence is TGTGCCAGCAGTGGTCGACAGGACGAGCAGTACTTC. This translates into CASSGRQDEQYF.

The V and J genes are TRBV9 and TRBJ1-4, with TRBD1 matching 8 bases. The CDR3 is 16 residues long. CDR1 is SGDLS, CDR2 YYNGEE, per germline. Trimming at V came to 3 bases and at J to 3 bases, leaving 7 bases not matched to a gene. CDR3 bases: TGTGCCAGCAGCGCACAGGGGGGCGGCGCTAATGAAAAACTGTTTTTT. It codes for CASSAQGGGANEKLFF.

The rearrangement links TRBV5-4 to TRBJ1-2; tentatively, D is TRBD1 (5 bases). This CDR3 comprises 14 residues. V was shortened by 0 bases and J by 1 base, with 7 bases between the two germline ends. Germline V lookup: CDR1 SGHNT, CDR2 YYREEE (reference sequence). The CDR3 sequence: CASSLGGGNYGYTF. The CDR3 DNA sequence: TGTGCCAGCAGCTTGGGGGGGGGTAACTATGGCTACACCTTC.

This chain uses TRBV6-7 with TRBJ2-1; 9 nucleotides line up with TRBD2. TRBV6-7 carries the ORF label, with uncertain function. CDR3 length: 19 amino acids. The V and J ends lost 0 bases and 2 bases, in that order; junction bases with no gene match: 11. CDR3 bases: TGTGCCAGCAGTTACTCGATAGCAGATAGCGGGGGACCCTACAATGAGCAGTTCTTC. Translated: CASSYSIADSGGPYNEQFF.

The sample holds a few counts of this clone. The chain recombines TRBV5-1 with TRBJ2-5, with 12 positions matching TRBD2. Unmatched junction bases numbered 10, after V lost 4 bases and J lost 12 bases. The CDR3 is 14 residues long. The germline V gene encodes CDR1 SGHRS and CDR2 YFSETQ. CDR3 sequence (DNA): TGCGCCAGCAGCCCTCTGACTAGCGGGGGACCCAAGTACTTC. Its protein product is CASSPLTSGGPKYF. Drawing the rest from reference TRBV5-1 and TRBJ2-5, the complete variable domain is KAGVTQTPRYLIKTRGQQVTLSCSPISGHRSVSWYQQTPGQGLQFLFEYFSETQRNKGNFPGRFSGRQFSNSRSEMNVSTLELGDSALYLCASSPLTSGGPKYFGPGTRLLVL.

In this sample, this clone turned up a few times. The rearrangement joins TRBV7-2 to TRBJ1-1; TRBD2 matches 8 bases. With the DNA end fitting TRBJ2-2 better, the J assignment may be wrong. Germline-derived CDR1 and CDR2 are SGHTA and FQGNSA. The length of the CDR3 is 15 residues. DNA for the CDR3: TGTGCCAGCAAAACTGAACGGGGGGGCACCGGGGAGCTGTTTTTT. Its translation is CASKTERGGTGELFF.

The V call is TRBV20-1, the J call TRBJ1-2, with D perhaps TRBD1 (5 bases). Trimming removed 4 bases from V and 5 bases from J, with 8 bases in between. Germline CDR1 DFQATT, CDR2 SNEGSKA (reference sequence). The CDR3 is 11 residues long. CDR3 DNA: TGCAGTGCTACGGGGGGTTATGGCTACACCTTC. Protein: CSATGGYGYTF.

The rearrangement joins TRBV9 to TRBJ1-6, with D perhaps TRBD1 (6 bases). The CDR3 is 16 amino acids. Trimming pared 5 bases from V and 4 bases from J, leaving 16 bases between. Germline CDR1 SGDLS, CDR2 YYNGEE. The CDR3 protein is CASRRHRVEYNSPLHF. The DNA of the CDR3 is TGTGCCAGCAGGCGACACAGGGTAGAATATAATTCACCCCTCCACTTT.

The chain combines TRBV10-1 with TRBJ2-7, with 9 bases aligning to TRBD2. CDR3 length: 16 amino acids. CDR1 is WNHNN, CDR2 SYGVQD, per germline (reference sequence). Losses at the gene ends were 2 bases for V and 3 bases for J; bases not matched to a gene: 8. The CDR3 DNA follows: TGCGCCAGCAGTGAGGTATTTCCTAGCGGGGACTACGAGCAGTACTTC. Amino acids: CASSEVFPSGDYEQYF.

V usage is TRBV6-4 and J usage is TRBJ2-1, with TRBD2 matching over 9 bases. Losses at the gene ends were 5 bases for V and 4 bases for J; bases not matched to a gene: 6. In germline, CDR1 is MRHNA, CDR2 SNTAGT. The CDR3 spans 15 residues. The CDR3 here is CASSLAGPFYNEQFF. The CDR3 bases are TGTGCCAGCAGTCTAGCGGGGCCGTTTTACAATGAGCAGTTCTTC.

The chain recombines TRBV9 with TRBJ1-5; maybe TRBD1 (6 bases). CDR3 length: 14 amino acids. Germline V lookup: CDR1 SGDLS, CDR2 YYNGEE. The V gene lost 3 bases and the J gene lost 3 bases, with 10 bases spanning the gap. CDR3 DNA sequence: TGTGCCAGCAGCGGCACAGGGACCAATCAGCCCCAGCATTTT. Encoded protein: CASSGTGTNQPQHF.

The sample holds one count of this clone. At one of its ends the junction is not consistent with the germline gene, which may arise from a read error. V gene TRBV7-9 combines with J gene TRBJ1-2; TRBD1 is a possible D gene (6 bases). The germline V gene encodes CDR1 SEHNR and CDR2 FQNEAQ (reference sequence). This CDR3 contains 13 residues. CDR3 sequence (DNA): TGTTCCAGCAGCTTAAATGCGGGGGCGGGCTACACCTTC. This translates into CSSSLNAGAGYTF.

This clone was seen a handful of times. J is TRBJ2-7 and V is TRBV7-2; D is unclear. Germline values: CDR1 SGHTA, CDR2 FQGNSA. The CDR3 is 15 residues long. V was pared by 4 bases and J by 1 base, with 14 bases between. CDR3 nucleotides: TGTGCCAGCAGCTGGTTAGGAGTAGAGTCCTACGAGCAGTACTTC. This codes for CASSWLGVESYEQYF.

The chain links TRBV7-9 to TRBJ1-1, with 7 bases identical to TRBD1. Germline V gene sequence: CDR1 SEHNR, CDR2 FQNEAQ (reference sequence). V lost 2 bases and J lost 4; bases outside the gene matches: 4. There are 14 residues in the CDR3. CDR3: CASSLNRGITEAFF. Written as DNA, the CDR3 is TGTGCCAGCAGCTTAAACAGGGGAATCACTGAAGCTTTCTTT.

The rearrangement joins TRBV11-2 to TRBJ1-2; 7 bases line up with TRBD1. Germline CDR1 and CDR2: SGHAT and FQNNGV. V lost 1 base and J lost 0; bases outside the gene matches: 5. The CDR3 has 16 residues. CDR3 region: CASSLGPDRPNYGYTF. The DNA for the CDR3 is TGTGCCAGCAGCTTAGGGCCGGACAGGCCTAACTATGGCTACACCTTC. The full variable domain, in which reference TRBV11-2 and TRBJ1-2 provide the parts outside the CDR3, is EAGVAQSPRYKIIEKRQSVAFWCNPISGHATLYWYQQILGQGPKLLIQFQNNGVVDDSQLPKDRFSAERLKGVDSTLKIQPAKLEDSAVYLCASSLGPDRPNYGYTFGSGTRLTVV.

This rearrangement joins TRBV28 to TRBJ2-5; maybe TRBD1 (5 bases). V was clipped by 5 bases and J by 4 bases, with 11 bases between them. The CDR3 is 13 amino acids. Germline V gene sequence: CDR1 MDHEN, CDR2 SYDVKM. The CDR3 DNA sequence: TGTGCCAGCAGTGCTAGGACAACAGAGACCCAGTACTTC. Encoded protein: CASSARTTETQYF.

The rearrangement uses TRBV7-2 and TRBJ2-3, with D possibly TRBD2 on 7 matching bases. Trimming cost V 4 bases and J 3 bases, with 17 bases left between them. Germline V lookup: CDR1 SGHTA, CDR2 FQGNSA. This CDR3 has 16 amino acids. CDR3 region: CASSYKRGGATDTQYF. The CDR3 region has the DNA TGTGCCAGCAGCTACAAGCGTGGGGGGGCGACAGATACGCAGTATTTT.

The chain is built from TRBV5-4 and TRBJ1-2; 8 bases line up with TRBD1. CDR1 and CDR2 (germline): SGHNT, YYREEE (reference sequence). V shed 4 bases, J shed 1 base, and the junction held 0 bases outside the gene matches. The CDR3 totals 13 residues. CDR3 bases: TGTGCCAGCAGCGGACAGGGTAACTATGGCTACACCTTC. This sequence encodes CASSGQGNYGYTF. The entire variable domain, with the rest obtained from reference TRBV5-4 and TRBJ1-2, is as follows: ETGVTQSPTHLIKTRGQQVTLRCSSQSGHNTVSWYQQALGQGPQFIFQYYREEENGRGNFPPRFSGLQFPNYSSELNVNALELDDSALYLCASSGQGNYGYTFGSGTRLTVV.

The CDR3 reads CASSLGTGNTEAFF. The CDR3 DNA reads as TGTGCCAGCAGCTTAGGGACAGGGAACACTGAAGCTTTCTTT. The chain carries TRBV7-9 and TRBJ1-1; 7 positions agree with TRBD1. This CDR3 is 14 amino acids long. CDR1 and CDR2 from the germline V gene are SEHNR and FQNEAQ (reference sequence). V lost 1 base and J lost 1; bases outside the gene matches: 0.

The chain recombines TRBV6-6 with TRBJ2-5, with 10 bases that match TRBD1. Per the germline V gene, CDR1 is MNHNY and CDR2 is SVGAGI (reference sequence). The V gene end was trimmed by 6 bases and the J gene end by 4 bases; junction bases not matched to a gene: 5. This CDR3 has 14 amino acids. CDR3 protein: CASRTDRGRETQYF. The DNA for the CDR3 is TGTGCCAGCAGAACCGACAGGGGGCGAGAGACCCAGTACTTC.

This clone has only one observation. This chain joins TRBV21-1 and TRBJ2-1; the D call TRBD2 from the table was never checked on the DNA. TRBV21-1 constitutes a pseudogene. The CDR3 covers 18 residues. The CDR3 DNA follows: TGTGCCAGTTTGCGGGAACTCCCCCTGGGGTGCCGTTACAATGAGCAGTTCTTC. It encodes CASLRELPLGCRYNEQFF.

The chain employs TRBV4-2 and TRBJ2-5, with TRBD1 as a possible D gene (5 bases). The length of the CDR3 is 16 residues. Trimming shortened V by 1 base and J by 2 bases, and 14 bases separated the two germline ends. Germline V gene lookup returns CDR1 LGHNA and CDR2 YNFKEQ. The CDR3 DNA reads TGTGCCAGCAGCCAAGCAGGGTTAGACAAACAAGAGACCCAGTACTTC. Translated, it gives CASSQAGLDKQETQYF.

The V and J genes are TRBV5-6 and TRBJ2-1; the match to TRBD2 covers 11 bases. With 4 bases clipped from V and 5 bases from J, the junction kept 8 bases outside the gene matches. CDR1 is SGHDT and CDR2 is YYEEEE in the germline V gene. This CDR3 spans 16 amino acids. The chain's CDR3 is CASSPVVAGGDNEQFF. In DNA form, the CDR3 reads TGTGCCAGCAGCCCTGTGGTAGCGGGGGGGGACAATGAGCAGTTCTTC.

Note on this clone: Relative to the germline gene, one junction end is altered; a read error may explain this. The chain is built from TRBV6-6 and TRBJ2-7; 7 bases map to TRBD1. The CDR3 extends over 15 amino acids. Germline V gene sequence: CDR1 MNHNY, CDR2 SVGAGI (reference sequence). The CDR3 loop reads CSSSLRGPGSYEQYF. In DNA form, the CDR3 reads TGTTCCAGCAGTTTAAGGGGGCCCGGGTCCTACGAGCAGTACTTC.

The V gene is TRBV7-9, the J gene TRBJ2-7; 7 bases line up with TRBD1. This CDR3 spans 13 amino acids. CDR1 and CDR2 from the germline V gene are SEHNR and FQNEAQ (reference sequence). V gave up 4 bases and J gave up 1 base; unmatched junction bases: 1. The CDR3, as DNA: TGTGCCAGCAGCTCGACAGGGTCCTACGAGCAGTACTTC. Translated, it gives CASSSTGSYEQYF.

This rearrangement joins TRBV13 to TRBJ2-6; D is undetermined. V was clipped by 0 bases and J by 1 base, with 13 bases between them. This CDR3 is built from 18 residues. CDR1 and CDR2 from the germline V gene are PRHDT and FYEKMQ (reference sequence). The CDR3 sequence is CASSLGLSWASGANVLTF. For the CDR3, the DNA is TGTGCCAGCAGCTTAGGTCTGTCGTGGGCATCTGGGGCCAACGTCCTGACTTTC. The full variable domain, in which reference TRBV13 and TRBJ2-6 provide the parts outside the CDR3, is AAGVIQSPRHLIKEKRETATLKCYPIPRHDTVYWYQQGPGQDPQFLISFYEKMQSDKGSIPDRFSAQQFSDYHSELNMSSLELGDSALYFCASSLGLSWASGANVLTFGAGSRLTVL.

This clone has just one count. The gene calls are TRBV28 and TRBJ2-1; 11 nucleotides agree with TRBD2. CDR1 MDHEN and CDR2 SYDVKM come from the germline V gene. The CDR3 consists of 15 residues. J gave up 6 bases and V 4 bases, and 5 bases lay outside the gene matches. This CDR3 is CASSYSGGAGNEQFF. The CDR3 DNA sequence: TGTGCCAGCAGTTATAGCGGGGGGGCCGGCAATGAGCAGTTCTTC.

The CDR3 reads CASSSQGQSYGYTF. The CDR3 coding sequence is TGTGCCAGCAGCTCCCAGGGACAGAGCTATGGCTACACCTTC. J is TRBJ1-2 and V is TRBV7-2, with TRBD1 identical over 7 bases. The CDR3 totals 14 residues. Germline V gives CDR1 SGHTA, CDR2 FQGNSA. With V trimmed by 4 bases and J by 4 bases, 6 bases remained unmatched.